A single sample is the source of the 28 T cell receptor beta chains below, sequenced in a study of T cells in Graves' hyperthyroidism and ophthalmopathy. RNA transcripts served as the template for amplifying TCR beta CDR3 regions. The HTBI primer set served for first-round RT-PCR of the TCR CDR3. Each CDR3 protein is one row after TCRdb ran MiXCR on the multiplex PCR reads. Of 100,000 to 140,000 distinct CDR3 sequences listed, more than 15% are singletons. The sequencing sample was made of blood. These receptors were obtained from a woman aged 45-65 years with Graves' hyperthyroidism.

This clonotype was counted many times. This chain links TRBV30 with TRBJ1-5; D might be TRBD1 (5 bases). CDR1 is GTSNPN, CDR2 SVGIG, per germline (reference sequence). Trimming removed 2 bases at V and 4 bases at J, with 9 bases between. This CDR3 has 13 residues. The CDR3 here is CAWSSGENQPQHF. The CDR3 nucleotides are TGTGCCTGGAGTTCGGGGGAAAATCAGCCCCAGCATTTT. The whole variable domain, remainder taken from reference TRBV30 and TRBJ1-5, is SQTIHQWPATLVQPVGSPLSLECTVEGTSNPNLYWYRQAAGRGLQLLFYSVGIGQISSEVPQNLSASRPQDRQFILSSKKLLLSDSGFYLCAWSSGENQPQHFGDGTRLSIL.

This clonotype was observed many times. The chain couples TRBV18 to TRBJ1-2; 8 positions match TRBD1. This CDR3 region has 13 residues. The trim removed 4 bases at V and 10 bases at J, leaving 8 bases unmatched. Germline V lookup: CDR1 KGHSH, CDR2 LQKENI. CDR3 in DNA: TGTGCCAGCTCACTAGGACAGGGACGAGACTACACCTTC. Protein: CASSLGQGRDYTF.

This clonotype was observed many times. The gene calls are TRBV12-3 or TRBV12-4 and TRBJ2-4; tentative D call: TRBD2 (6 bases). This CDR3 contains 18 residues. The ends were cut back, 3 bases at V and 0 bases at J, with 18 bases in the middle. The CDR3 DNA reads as TGTGCCAGCAGTTTCAGGCTGGCGGGGCGGGTAGCCAAAAACATTCAGTACTTC. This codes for CASSFRLAGRVAKNIQYF.

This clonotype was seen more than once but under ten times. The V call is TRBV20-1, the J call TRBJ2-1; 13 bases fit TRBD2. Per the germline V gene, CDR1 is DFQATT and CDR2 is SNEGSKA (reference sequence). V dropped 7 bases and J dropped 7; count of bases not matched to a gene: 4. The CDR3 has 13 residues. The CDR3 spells CSVRTSGGNEQFF. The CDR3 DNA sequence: TGCAGTGTCCGGACTAGCGGGGGAAATGAGCAGTTCTTC.

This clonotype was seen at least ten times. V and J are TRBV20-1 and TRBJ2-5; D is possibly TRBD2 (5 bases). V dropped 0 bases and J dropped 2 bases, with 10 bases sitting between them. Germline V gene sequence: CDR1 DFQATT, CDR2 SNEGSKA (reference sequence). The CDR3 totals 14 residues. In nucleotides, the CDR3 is TGCAGTGCTAGAGAGGGCCTAGCACAAGAGACCCAGTACTTC. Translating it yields CSAREGLAQETQYF.

The CDR3 DNA sequence: TGTGCCAGCAGGGGGGACAGGCCGAACACTGAAGCTTTCTTT. The encoded protein is CASRGDRPNTEAFF. V is TRBV2 and J is TRBJ1-1, with TRBD1 identical over 8 bases. This CDR3 region has 14 residues. V was clipped by 6 bases and J by 1 base; unmatched bases: 4. CDR1 is SNHLY and CDR2 is FYNNEI in the germline V gene.

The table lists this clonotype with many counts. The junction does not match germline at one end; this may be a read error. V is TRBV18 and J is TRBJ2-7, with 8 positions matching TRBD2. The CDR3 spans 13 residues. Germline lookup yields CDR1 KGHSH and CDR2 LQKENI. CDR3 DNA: TGTGCCAGCTCACCACAGGAGCGGGGGATTGGTCACTTC. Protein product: CASSPQERGIGHF.

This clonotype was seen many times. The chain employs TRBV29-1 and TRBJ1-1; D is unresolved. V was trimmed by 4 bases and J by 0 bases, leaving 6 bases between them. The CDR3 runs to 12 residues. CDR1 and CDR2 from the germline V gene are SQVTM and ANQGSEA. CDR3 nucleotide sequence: TGCAGCGTTGGACTGCTGAACACTGAAGCTTTCTTT. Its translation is CSVGLLNTEAFF.

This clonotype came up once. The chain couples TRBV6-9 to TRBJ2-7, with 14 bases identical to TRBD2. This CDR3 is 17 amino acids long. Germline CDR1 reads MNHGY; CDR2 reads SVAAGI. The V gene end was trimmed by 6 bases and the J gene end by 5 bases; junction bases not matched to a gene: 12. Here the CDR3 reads CASSYGTSGRSPHEQYF. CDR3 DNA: TGTGCCAGCAGCTACGGGACTAGCGGGAGATCCCCCCACGAGCAGTACTTC.

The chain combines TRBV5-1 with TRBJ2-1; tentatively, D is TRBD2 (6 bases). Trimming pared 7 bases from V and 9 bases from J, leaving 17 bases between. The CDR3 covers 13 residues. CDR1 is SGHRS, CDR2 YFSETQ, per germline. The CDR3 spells CASRAGTHPEQFF. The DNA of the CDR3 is TGCGCCAGCCGTGCCGGGACTCACCCTGAGCAGTTCTTC.

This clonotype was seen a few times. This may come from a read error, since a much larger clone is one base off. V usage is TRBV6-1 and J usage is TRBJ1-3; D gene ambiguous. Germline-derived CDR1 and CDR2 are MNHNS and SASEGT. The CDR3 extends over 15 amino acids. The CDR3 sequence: CACSALSGAGNTIYF. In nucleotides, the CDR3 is TGTGCCTGCAGTGCCCTTAGCGGGGCTGGAAACACCATATATTTT.

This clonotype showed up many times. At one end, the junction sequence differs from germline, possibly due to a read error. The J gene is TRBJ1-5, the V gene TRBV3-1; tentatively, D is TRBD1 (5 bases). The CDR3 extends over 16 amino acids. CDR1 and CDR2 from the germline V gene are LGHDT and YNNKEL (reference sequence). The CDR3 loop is CANSQDLPGTNQPQHF. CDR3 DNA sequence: TGTGCCAACAGCCAAGATCTACCGGGGACCAATCAGCCCCAGCATTTT.

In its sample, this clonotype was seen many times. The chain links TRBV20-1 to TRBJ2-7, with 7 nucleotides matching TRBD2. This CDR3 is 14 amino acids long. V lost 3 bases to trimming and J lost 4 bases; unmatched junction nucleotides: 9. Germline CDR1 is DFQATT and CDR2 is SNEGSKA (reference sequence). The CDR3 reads CSARNRDYQYEQYF. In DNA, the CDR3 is TGCAGTGCTAGGAACCGGGACTACCAATACGAGCAGTACTTC.

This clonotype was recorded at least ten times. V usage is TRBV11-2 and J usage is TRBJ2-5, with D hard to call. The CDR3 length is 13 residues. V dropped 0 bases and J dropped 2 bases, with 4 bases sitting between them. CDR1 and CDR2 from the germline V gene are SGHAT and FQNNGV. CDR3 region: CASSLDLQETQYF. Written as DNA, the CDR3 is TGTGCCAGCAGCTTAGACTTACAAGAGACCCAGTACTTC.

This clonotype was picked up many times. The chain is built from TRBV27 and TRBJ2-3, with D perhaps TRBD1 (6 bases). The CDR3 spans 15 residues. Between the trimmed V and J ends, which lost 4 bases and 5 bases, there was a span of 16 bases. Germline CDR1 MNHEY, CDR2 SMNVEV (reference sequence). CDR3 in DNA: TGTGCCAGCAGTTCCTTGGGGGCGCATTTAGATACGCAGTATTTT. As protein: CASSSLGAHLDTQYF.

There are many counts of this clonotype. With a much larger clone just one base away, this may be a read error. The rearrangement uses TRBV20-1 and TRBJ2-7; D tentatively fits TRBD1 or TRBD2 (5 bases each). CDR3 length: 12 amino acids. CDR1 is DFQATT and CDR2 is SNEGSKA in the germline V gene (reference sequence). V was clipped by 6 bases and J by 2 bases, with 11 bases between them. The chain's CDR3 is CSARDQTYEQYF. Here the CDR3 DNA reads TGCAGTGCCAGGGACCAAACCTACGAGCAGTACTTC.

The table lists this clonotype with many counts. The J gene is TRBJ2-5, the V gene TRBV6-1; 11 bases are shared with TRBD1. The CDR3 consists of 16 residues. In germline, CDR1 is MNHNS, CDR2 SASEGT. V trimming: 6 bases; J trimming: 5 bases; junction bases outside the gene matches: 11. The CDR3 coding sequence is TGTGCCAGCAGCCCTATACGGACAGGGGGCTTGGAGACCCAGTACTTC. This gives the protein CASSPIRTGGLETQYF.

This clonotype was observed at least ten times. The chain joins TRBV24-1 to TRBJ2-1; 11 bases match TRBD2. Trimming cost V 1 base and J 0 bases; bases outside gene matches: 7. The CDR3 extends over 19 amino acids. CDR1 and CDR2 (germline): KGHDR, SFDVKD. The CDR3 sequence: CATSDFGGLAGSSYNEQFF. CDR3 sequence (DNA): TGTGCCACCAGTGATTTCGGAGGACTAGCGGGTAGCTCCTACAATGAGCAGTTCTTC.

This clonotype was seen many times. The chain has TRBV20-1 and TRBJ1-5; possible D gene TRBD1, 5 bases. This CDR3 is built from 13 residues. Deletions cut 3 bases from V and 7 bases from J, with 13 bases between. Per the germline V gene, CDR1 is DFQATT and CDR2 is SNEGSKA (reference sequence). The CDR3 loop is CSASSQARQPQHF. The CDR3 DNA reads TGCAGTGCTAGTTCACAGGCCAGGCAGCCCCAGCATTTT.

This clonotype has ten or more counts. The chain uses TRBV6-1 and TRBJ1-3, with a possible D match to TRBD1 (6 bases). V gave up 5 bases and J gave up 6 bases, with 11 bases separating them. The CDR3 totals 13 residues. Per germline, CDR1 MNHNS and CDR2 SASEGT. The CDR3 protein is CASSSGTPNTIYF. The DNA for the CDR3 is TGTGCCAGCAGTTCCGGGACACCAAACACCATATATTTT.

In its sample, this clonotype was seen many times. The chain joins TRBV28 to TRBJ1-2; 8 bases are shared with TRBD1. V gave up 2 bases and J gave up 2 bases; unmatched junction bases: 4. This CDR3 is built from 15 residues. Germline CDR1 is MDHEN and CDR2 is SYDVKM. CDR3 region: CASSLQGATNYGYTF. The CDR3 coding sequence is TGTGCCAGCAGTTTACAGGGGGCAACGAACTATGGCTACACCTTC.

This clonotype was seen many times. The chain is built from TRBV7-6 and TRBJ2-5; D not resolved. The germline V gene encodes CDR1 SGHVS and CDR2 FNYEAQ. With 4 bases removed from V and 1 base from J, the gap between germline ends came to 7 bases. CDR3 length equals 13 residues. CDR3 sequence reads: CASSWQFQETQYF. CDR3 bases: TGTGCCAGCAGCTGGCAGTTCCAAGAGACCCAGTACTTC.

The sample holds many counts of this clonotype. The CDR3, as DNA: TGCAGTGCTCAAGACCCCATGAATGTGCAAAAACTGTTTTTT. It codes for CSAQDPMNVQKLFF. The J gene is TRBJ1-4, the V gene TRBV20-1; D is uncertain. The V gene lost 5 bases and the J gene lost 9 bases, with 19 bases spanning the gap. From germline, CDR1 is DFQATT and CDR2 SNEGSKA (reference sequence). This CDR3 has 14 amino acids.

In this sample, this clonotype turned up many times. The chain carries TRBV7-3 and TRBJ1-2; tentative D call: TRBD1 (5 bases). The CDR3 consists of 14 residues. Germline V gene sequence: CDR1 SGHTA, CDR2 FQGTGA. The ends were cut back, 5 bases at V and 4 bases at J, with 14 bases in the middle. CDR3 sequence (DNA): TGTGCCAGCAGCACCGGGGGAGGATCCTATGGCTACACCTTC. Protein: CASSTGGGSYGYTF.

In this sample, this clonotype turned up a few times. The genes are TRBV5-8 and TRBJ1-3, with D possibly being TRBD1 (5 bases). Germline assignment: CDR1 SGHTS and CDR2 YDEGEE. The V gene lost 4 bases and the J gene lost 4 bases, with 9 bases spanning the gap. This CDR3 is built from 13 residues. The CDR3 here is CASSRGNGNTIYF. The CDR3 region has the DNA TGTGCCAGCAGCAGGGGTAACGGAAACACCATATATTTT. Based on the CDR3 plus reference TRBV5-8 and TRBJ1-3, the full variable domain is EAGVTQSPTHLIKTRGQQATLRCSPISGHTSVYWYQQALGLGLQFLLWYDEGEERNRGNFPPRFSGRQFPNYSSELNVNALELEDSALYLCASSRGNGNTIYFGEGSWLTVV.

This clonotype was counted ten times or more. The DNA for the CDR3 is TGCGCCAGCAGCCAAGGATCACGACCGGGACTAGCGGTATCGGACACAGATACGCAGTATTTT. Residues: CASSQGSRPGLAVSDTDTQYF. The chain couples TRBV4-1 to TRBJ2-3; 11 nucleotides match TRBD2. Germline loops: CDR1 MGHRA, CDR2 YSYEKL. Trimming removed 1 base from V and 2 bases from J; junction bases left unmatched: 17. CDR3 length: 21 amino acids.

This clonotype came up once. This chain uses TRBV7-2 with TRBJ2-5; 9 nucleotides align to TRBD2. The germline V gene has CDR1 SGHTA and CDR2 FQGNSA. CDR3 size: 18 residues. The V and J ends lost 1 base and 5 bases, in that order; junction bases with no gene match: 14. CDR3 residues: CASSLEAGLAGARETQYF. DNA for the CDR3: TGTGCCAGCAGCTTAGAGGCCGGGTTAGCGGGAGCTAGGGAGACCCAGTACTTC.

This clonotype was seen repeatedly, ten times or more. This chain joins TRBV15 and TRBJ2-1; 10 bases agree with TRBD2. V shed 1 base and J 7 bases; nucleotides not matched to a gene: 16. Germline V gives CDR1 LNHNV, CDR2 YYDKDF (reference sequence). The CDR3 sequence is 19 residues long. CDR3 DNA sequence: TGTGCCACCAGCAGAGGGGCGCTAGCGGGGGCGGGAGATGGGAATGAGCAGTTCTTC. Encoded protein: CATSRGALAGAGDGNEQFF.